The 13 T cell receptor beta chains below come from one sample, sequenced in a study of type 1 regulatory T cells. TCRdb itself ran the reads through MiXCR, one entry per CDR3 protein. The sample lists more than 60,000 distinct CDR3 sequences, 60% to 65% seen once, with less than 2% in the top ten. Their antigen targets remain unknown. Sequences were obtained from cultured non-Tr1 T cells, either the whole culture or a sorted T cell fraction (not recorded which). These receptors were collected from a human donor in good health.

The chain has TRBV20-1 and TRBJ1-5; TRBD1 is a possible D gene (6 bases). Germline CDR1 reads DFQATT; CDR2 reads SNEGSKA (reference sequence). Trimming pared 0 bases from V and 7 bases from J, leaving 16 bases between. This CDR3 comprises 15 residues. The DNA of the CDR3 is TGCAGTGCTAGAGATATAGGGGGAGCGGGCCAGCCCCAGCATTTT. Translated: CSARDIGGAGQPQHF.

The chain combines TRBV4-1 with TRBJ1-1, with D unresolved. Trimming shortened V by 3 bases and J by 0 bases, and 5 bases separated the two germline ends. The germline V gene encodes CDR1 MGHRA and CDR2 YSYEKL. There are 13 residues in the CDR3. The CDR3 DNA is TGCGCCAGCAGCCATCTAATGAACACTGAAGCTTTCTTT. It encodes CASSHLMNTEAFF.

The chain has TRBV3-1 and TRBJ1-3, with D tentatively TRBD1 (5 bases). With 4 bases removed from V and 4 bases from J, the gap between germline ends came to 11 bases. The CDR3 runs 14 residues. The germline V gene encodes CDR1 LGHDT and CDR2 YNNKEL (reference sequence). The CDR3 is CASSPPGNGNTIYF. CDR3 nucleotides: TGTGCCAGCAGCCCCCCAGGGAACGGAAACACCATATATTTT.

V is TRBV6-2 or TRBV6-3 and J is TRBJ1-5; 9 bases map to TRBD1. The junction had 6 bases not matched to a gene; V was cut back by 7 bases and J by 11 bases. Germline lookup yields CDR1 MNHEY and CDR2 SVGEGT. This CDR3 contains 12 residues. CDR3 protein: CASNGQGYTQHF. The CDR3 region has the DNA TGTGCCAGCAACGGACAGGGGTACACCCAGCATTTT.

The rearrangement joins TRBV12-3 or TRBV12-4 to TRBJ2-1, with D maybe TRBD2 (6 bases). V was clipped by 5 bases and J by 4 bases, with 12 bases between them. The CDR3 totals 14 residues. The chain's CDR3 is CASSLPGLYNEQFF. The CDR3 nucleotides read TGTGCCAGCAGTCTTCCGGGACTTTACAATGAGCAGTTCTTC.

This clonotype occurred a few times. A read error may account for a junction end that differs from germline. The V gene is TRBV5-1, the J gene TRBJ2-7, with 9 bases lining up with TRBD2. This CDR3 is built from 15 residues. Germline V gives CDR1 SGHRS, CDR2 YFSETQ. CDR3 sequence: CASSPQTSGSYEQYF. The CDR3 bases are TGCGCCAGCAGCCCCCAGACTAGCGGTTCCTACGAGCAGTACTTT.

The chain combines TRBV30 with TRBJ2-3, with 12 nucleotides matching TRBD2. In germline, CDR1 is GTSNPN, CDR2 SVGIG (reference sequence). Trimming cost V 1 base and J 5 bases; bases outside gene matches: 10. CDR3 size: 17 residues. CDR3 sequence reads: CAWSGGRLAGEGDTQYF. CDR3 DNA: TGTGCCTGGAGTGGGGGGAGACTAGCGGGAGAGGGAGATACGCAGTATTTT. Filled out from reference TRBV30 and TRBJ2-3, the complete variable domain reads SQTIHQWPATLVQPVGSPLSLECTVEGTSNPNLYWYRQAAGRGLQLLFYSVGIGQISSEVPQNLSASRPQDRQFILSSKKLLLSDSGFYLCAWSGGRLAGEGDTQYFGPGTRLTVL.

This chain joins TRBV4-1 and TRBJ2-3; tentatively, D is TRBD2 (6 bases). Trimming removed 3 bases from V and 4 bases from J, with 14 bases in between. The CDR3 spans 15 residues. Germline lookup yields CDR1 MGHRA and CDR2 YSYEKL. The CDR3 sequence: CASSHIRLDADTQYF. CDR3 DNA sequence: TGCGCCAGCAGCCACATAAGACTAGATGCAGATACGCAGTATTTT.

The rearrangement links TRBV20-1 to TRBJ1-4; D not certain. Deletions cut 0 bases from V and 1 base from J, with 6 bases between. The CDR3 covers 14 residues. Germline V CDR1 and CDR2: DFQATT, SNEGSKA (reference sequence). In nucleotides, the CDR3 is TGCAGTGCTAGAGAAAGGGTAACTAATGAAAAACTGTTTTTT. Its translation: CSARERVTNEKLFF.

The chain carries TRBV6-5 and TRBJ2-2; a possible D gene is TRBD2 (5 bases). V lost 8 bases, J lost 4 bases, and 8 bases lay in between. Germline CDR1 MNHEY, CDR2 SVGAGI. The CDR3 totals 12 residues. The DNA of the CDR3 is TGTGCCAGCTGGGGAGTCACCGGGGAGCTGTTTTTT. Its protein is CASWGVTGELFF.

In its sample, this clonotype was seen a few times. The rearrangement links TRBV5-8 to TRBJ2-1; D could derive from TRBD1 or TRBD2 (5 bases each). Germline V CDR1 and CDR2: SGHTS, YDEGEE. The CDR3 spans 12 residues. With 5 bases removed from V and 8 bases from J, the gap between germline ends came to 11 bases. The CDR3 here is CASRRVGDEQFF. DNA for the CDR3: TGTGCCAGCAGACGCGTGGGGGATGAGCAGTTCTTC.

The chain links TRBV3-1 to TRBJ2-1; tentative D call: TRBD1 (5 bases). The V and J ends lost 4 bases and 11 bases respectively, with 21 bases between them. The CDR3 has 15 amino acids. Germline assignment: CDR1 LGHDT and CDR2 YNNKEL (reference sequence). The CDR3 loop is CASSRVQDTTMKQFF. The CDR3 DNA is TGTGCCAGCAGCCGGGTCCAGGACACTACAATGAAGCAGTTCTTC.

The gene calls are TRBV5-4 and TRBJ2-1; 11 bases agree with TRBD2. The germline V gene encodes CDR1 SGHNT and CDR2 YYREEE (reference sequence). The CDR3 length is 16 residues. The ends lost 4 bases at V and 5 bases at J; junction bases unmatched: 8. The CDR3 loop is CASSIPGTSGHNEQFF. The CDR3 coding sequence is TGTGCCAGCAGCATACCCGGGACTAGCGGCCACAATGAGCAGTTCTTC.